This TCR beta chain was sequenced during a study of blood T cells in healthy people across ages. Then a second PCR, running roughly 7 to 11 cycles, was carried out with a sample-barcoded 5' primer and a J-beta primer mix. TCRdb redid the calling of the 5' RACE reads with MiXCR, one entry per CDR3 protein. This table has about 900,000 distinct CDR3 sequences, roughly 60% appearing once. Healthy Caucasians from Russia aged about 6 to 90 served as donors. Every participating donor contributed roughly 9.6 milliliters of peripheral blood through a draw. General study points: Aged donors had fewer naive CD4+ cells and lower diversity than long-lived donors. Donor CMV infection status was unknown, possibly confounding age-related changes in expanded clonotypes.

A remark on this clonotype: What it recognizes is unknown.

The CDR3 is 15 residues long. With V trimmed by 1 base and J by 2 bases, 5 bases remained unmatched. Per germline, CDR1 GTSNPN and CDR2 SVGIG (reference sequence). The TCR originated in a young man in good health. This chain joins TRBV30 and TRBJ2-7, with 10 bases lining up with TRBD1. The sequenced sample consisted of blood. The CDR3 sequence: CAWSARDRGAYEQYF. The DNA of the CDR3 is TGTGCCTGGAGTGCCCGGGACAGGGGAGCCTACGAGCAGTACTTC.